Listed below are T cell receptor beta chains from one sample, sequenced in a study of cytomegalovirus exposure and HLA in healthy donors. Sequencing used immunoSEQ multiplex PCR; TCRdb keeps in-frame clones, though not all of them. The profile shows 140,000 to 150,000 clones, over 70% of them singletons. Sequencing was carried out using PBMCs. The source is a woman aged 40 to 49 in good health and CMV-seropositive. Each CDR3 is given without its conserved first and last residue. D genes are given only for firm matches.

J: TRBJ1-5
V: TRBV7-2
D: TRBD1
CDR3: ASSPQTGGNQPQH

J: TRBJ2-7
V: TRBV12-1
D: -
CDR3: ASSFNPGQGLEQY

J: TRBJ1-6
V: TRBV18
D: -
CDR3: ASSLKATGNINSPLH

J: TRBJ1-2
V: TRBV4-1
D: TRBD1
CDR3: ASSQGSLTGDGYT

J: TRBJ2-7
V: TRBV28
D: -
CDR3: ASTERPSYEQY

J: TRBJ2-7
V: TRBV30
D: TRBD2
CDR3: AWSVLAGGNEQY

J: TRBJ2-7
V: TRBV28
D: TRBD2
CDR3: ASTGGAVSYEQY

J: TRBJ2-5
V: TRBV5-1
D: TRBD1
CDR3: ASSPTTGGFGETQY

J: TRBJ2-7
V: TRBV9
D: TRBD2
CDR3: ASSLETSGYEQY

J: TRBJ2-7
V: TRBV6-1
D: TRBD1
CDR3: ASSTDRGTYEQY

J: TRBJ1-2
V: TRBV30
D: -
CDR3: AWSVIPGAGYT

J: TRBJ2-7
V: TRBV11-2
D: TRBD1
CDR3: ASSSTRTGPREQY

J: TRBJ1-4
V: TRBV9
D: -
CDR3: ASSARGPNEKLF

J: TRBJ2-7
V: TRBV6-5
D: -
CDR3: ASSYGRGFYEQY

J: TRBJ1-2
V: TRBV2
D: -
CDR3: ASSLAGFYGYT

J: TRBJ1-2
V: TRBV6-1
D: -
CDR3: ASSQGGGYT

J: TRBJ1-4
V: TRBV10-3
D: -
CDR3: AISGVRAQEKLF

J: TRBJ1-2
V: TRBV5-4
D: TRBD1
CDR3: ASSYAGQGVGYT

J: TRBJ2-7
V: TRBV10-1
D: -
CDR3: ASSHQGMGEQY

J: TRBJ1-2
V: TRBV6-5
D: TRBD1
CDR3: ASRTGTGTYGYT

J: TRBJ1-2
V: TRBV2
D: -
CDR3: ASSQQGYGYT

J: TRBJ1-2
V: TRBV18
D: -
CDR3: ASSLYGQDGYT